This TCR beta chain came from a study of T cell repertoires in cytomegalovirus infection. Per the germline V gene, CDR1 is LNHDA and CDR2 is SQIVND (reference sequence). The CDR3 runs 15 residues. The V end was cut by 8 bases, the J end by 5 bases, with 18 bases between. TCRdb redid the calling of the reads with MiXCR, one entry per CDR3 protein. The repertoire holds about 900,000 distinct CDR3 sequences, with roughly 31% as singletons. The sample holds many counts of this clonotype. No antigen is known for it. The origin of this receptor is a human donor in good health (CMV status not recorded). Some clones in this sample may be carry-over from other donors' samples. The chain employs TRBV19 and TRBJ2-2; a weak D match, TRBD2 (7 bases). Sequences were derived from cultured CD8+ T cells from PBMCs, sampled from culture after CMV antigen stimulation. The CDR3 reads CASHITGGDTGELFF. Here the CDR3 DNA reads TGTGCCAGTCACATCACGGGGGGCGATACCGGGGAGCTGTTTTTT. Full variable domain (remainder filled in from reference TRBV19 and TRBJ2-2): DGGITQSPKYLFRKEGQNVTLSCEQNLNHDAMYWYRQDPGQGLRLIYYSQIVNDFQKGDIAEGYSVSREKKESFPLTVTSAQKNPTAFYLCASHITGGDTGELFFGEGSRLTVL.